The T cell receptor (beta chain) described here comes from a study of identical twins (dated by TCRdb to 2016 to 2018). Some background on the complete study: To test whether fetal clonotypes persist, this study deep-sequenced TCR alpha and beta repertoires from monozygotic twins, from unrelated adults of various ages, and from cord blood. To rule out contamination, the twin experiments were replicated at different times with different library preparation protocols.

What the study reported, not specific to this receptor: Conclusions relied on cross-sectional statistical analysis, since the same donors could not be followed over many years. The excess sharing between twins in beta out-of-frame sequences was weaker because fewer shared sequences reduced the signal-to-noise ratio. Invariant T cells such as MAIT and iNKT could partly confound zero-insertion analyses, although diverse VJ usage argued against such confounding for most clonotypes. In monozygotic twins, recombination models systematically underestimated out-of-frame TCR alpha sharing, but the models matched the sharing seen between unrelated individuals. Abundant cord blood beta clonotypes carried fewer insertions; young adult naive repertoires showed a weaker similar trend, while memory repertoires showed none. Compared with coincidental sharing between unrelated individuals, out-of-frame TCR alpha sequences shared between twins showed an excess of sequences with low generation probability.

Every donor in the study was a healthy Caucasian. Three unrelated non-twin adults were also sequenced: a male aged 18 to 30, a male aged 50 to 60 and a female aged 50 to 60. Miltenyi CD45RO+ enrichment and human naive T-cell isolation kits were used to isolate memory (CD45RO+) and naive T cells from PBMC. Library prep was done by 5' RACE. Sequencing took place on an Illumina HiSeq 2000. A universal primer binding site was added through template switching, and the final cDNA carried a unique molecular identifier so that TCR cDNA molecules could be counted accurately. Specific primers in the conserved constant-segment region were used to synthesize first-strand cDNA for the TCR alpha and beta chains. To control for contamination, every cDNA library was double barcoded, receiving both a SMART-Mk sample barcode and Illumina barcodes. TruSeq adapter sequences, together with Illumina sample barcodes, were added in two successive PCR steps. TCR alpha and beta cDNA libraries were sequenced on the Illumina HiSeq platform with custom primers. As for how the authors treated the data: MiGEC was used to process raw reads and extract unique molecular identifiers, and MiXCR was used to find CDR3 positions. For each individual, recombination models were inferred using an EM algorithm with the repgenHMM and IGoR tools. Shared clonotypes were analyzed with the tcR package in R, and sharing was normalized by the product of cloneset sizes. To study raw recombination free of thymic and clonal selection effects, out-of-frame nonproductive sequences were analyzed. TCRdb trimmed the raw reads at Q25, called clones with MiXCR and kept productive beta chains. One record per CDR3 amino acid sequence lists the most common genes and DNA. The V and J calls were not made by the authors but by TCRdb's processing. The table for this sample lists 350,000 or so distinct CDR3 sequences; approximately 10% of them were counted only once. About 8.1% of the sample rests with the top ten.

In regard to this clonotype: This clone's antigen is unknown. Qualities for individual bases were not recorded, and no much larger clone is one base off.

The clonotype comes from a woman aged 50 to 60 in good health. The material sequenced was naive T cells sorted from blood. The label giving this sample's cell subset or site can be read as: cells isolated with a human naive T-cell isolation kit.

The CDR3 loop reads CASSGGGRADEQFF. Here is the DNA: TGTGCCAGCAGTGGAGGAGGGAGGGCCGATGAGCAGTTCTTC. The chain is encoded by TRBV2 joined to TRBJ2-1, with 7 junctional bases fitting TRBD2. Trimming removed 4 bases from V and 8 bases from J; the gene matches leave 8 bases unexplained. From the germline V gene, CDR1 is SNHLY and CDR2 is FYNNEI. The cysteine opens and the phenylalanine closes a CDR3 of 14 amino acids. Only the CDR3 portion is preserved as DNA: 42 bases, with reading frame beginning at the first base.